This TCR beta chain was retrieved from a study of T cells after yellow fever vaccination. Study-level findings and limits: It was the secondary response that reached its peak faster, day 5 versus 15, but it was weaker.

Conversion of TCR transcripts into cDNA relied on 5'RACE template switching, which added a universal primer site and UMIs. TCRdb re-analysed the 5' RACE reads in MiXCR, keeping a single row per CDR3 protein. The sample lists around 250,000 distinct CDR3 sequences; 6.9% were seen once. As for this clonotype: Antigen specificity is unknown.

V was pared by 3 bases and J by 7 bases, with 19 bases between. Germline V lookup: CDR1 DFQATT, CDR2 SNEGSKA (reference sequence). CDR3 length: 15 residues. The origin of this receptor is a man aged 30 to 39 who received the YFV17D yellow fever vaccine. The input for sequencing was CD4+ T cells sorted from PBMCs, taken 15 days after the yellow fever booster vaccination. This chain connects TRBV20-1 to TRBJ1-5, with a weak D call TRBD1 (5 bases). The CDR3 nucleotides are TGCAGTGCTAGGTTCGAGTCGGGACGGAGGCAGCCCCAGCATTTT. Its protein product is CSARFESGRRQPQHF.